This T cell receptor (beta chain) was identified in a study of shared clonotypes between healthy human individuals. As for this clone: Its specificity is not known.

J was trimmed by 6 bases and V by 5 bases; bases with no gene match: 12. The CDR3 has 16 residues. Germline CDR1 reads SGHAT; CDR2 reads FQNNGV. Points from the study as a whole: A reduction in generation probabilities was seen for non-shared clonotypes relative to those shared by all four donors. Naive subsets generally had larger estimated richness than memory subsets.

Per the original data handling: Filtering differed because ImmunoSEQ produced junction-only sequences that carried no quality scores. Method: immunoSEQ multiplex PCR; TCRdb's copy keeps in-frame clones and lacks some. V, J and clone size are those of that table, while D and trimming were read from the DNA. Of roughly 520,000 clones in the sample, approximately 95% are singletons; the top ten hold about 0.067%. This receptor was taken from a woman aged 30 to 39 in good health. V is TRBV11-2 and J is TRBJ1-2; 10 bases agree with TRBD1. The specimen was naive CD4+ T cells sorted from blood. Subset noted: CD45RA+ positively selected. In nucleotides, the CDR3 is TGTGCCAGCAGCCCCGAACTCCGGGACAGGGGTAATGGCTACACCTTC. Protein sequence: CASSPELRDRGNGYTF. Complete variable domain (other parts from reference TRBV11-2 and TRBJ1-2): EAGVAQSPRYKIIEKRQSVAFWCNPISGHATLYWYQQILGQGPKLLIQFQNNGVVDDSQLPKDRFSAERLKGVDSTLKIQPAKLEDSAVYLCASSPELRDRGNGYTFGSGTRLTVV.